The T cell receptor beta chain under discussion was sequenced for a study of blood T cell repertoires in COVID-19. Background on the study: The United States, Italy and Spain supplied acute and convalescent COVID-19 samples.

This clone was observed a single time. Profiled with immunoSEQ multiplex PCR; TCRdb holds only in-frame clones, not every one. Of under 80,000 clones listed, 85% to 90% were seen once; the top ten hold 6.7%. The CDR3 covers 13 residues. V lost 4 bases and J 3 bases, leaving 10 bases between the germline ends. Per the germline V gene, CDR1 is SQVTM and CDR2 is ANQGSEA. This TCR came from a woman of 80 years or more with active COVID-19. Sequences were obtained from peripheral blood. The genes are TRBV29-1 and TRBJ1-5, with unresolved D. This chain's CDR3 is CSVGIQFNQPQHF. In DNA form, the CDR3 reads TGCAGCGTTGGGATACAGTTCAATCAGCCCCAGCATTTT.